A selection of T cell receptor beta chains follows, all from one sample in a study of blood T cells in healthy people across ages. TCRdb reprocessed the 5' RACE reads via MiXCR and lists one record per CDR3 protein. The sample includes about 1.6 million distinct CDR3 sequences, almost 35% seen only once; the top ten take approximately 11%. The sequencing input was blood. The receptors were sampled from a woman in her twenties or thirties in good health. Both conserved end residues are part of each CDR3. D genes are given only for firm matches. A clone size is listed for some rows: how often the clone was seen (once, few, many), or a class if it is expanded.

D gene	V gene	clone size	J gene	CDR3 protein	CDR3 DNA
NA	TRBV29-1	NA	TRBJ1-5	CSVETGEGQPQHF	TGCAGCGTTGAAACCGGGGAAGGGCAGCCCCAGCATTTT
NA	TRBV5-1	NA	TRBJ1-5	CASSPGGGRNQPQHF	TGCGCCAGCAGCCCCGGAGGGGGACGCAATCAGCCCCAGCATTTT
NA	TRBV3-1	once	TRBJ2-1	CASSPAKMGGSYNEQFF	TGTGCCAGCAGCCCAGCCAAGATGGGCGGATCCTACAATGAGCAGTTCTTC
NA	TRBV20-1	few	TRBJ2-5	CSARDVGALYNEQYF	TGCAGTGCTAGAGACGTTGGTGCCCTCTACAATGAGCAGTACTTC
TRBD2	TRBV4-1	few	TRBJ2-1	CASRSWTSGANEQFF	TGCGCCAGCAGGTCTTGGACTAGCGGGGCCAATGAGCAGTTCTTC
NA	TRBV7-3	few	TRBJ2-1	CASSKAVSSYNEQFF	TGTGCCAGCAGCAAAGCGGTGAGCTCCTACAATGAGCAGTTCTTC
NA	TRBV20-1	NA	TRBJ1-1	CSGETNTEAFF	TGCAGTGGAGAAACCAACACTGAAGCTTTCTTT
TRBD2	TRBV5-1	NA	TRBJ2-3	CASSNGLASDTQYF	TGCGCCAGCAGCAACGGACTAGCTTCAGATACGCAGTATTTT
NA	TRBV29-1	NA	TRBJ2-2	CSVEGLNTGELFF	TGCAGCGTTGAAGGGTTGAACACCGGGGAGCTGTTTTTT
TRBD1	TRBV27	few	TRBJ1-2	CASYGRGLAGYTF	TGTGCCAGCTATGGGAGGGGGCTCGCGGGCTACACCTTC
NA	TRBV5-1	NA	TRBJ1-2	CASSPDGGFDYGYTF	TGCGCCAGCAGCCCCGATGGGGGCTTCGACTATGGCTACACCTTC
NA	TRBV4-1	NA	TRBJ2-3	CASSQGEGGSTDTQYF	TGCGCCAGCAGCCAAGGGGAGGGGGGAAGCACAGATACGCAGTATTTT
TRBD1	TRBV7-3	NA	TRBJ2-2	CASSLNRGYAGELFF	TGTGCCAGCAGCTTAAACAGGGGGTATGCCGGGGAGCTGTTTTTT
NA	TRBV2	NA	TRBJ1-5	CASRDPHFNQPQHF	TGTGCCAGCAGGGATCCTCATTTCAATCAGCCCCAGCATTTT
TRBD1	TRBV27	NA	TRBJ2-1	CASQQGAYNEQFF	TGTGCCAGTCAACAGGGGGCCTACAATGAGCAGTTCTTC
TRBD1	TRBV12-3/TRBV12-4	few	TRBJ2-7	CASSLRTGEYSYEQYF	TGTGCCAGCAGTTTAAGGACAGGGGAGTACTCCTACGAGCAGTACTTC
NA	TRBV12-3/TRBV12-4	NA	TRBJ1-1	CASSAGRTANTEAFF	TGTGCCAGCAGCGCCGGGAGGACAGCGAACACTGAAGCTTTCTTT
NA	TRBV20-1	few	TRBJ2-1	CSASRPGILWNEQFF	TGCAGTGCTAGTAGGCCGGGTATCCTTTGGAATGAGCAGTTCTTC
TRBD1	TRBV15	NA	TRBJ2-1	CATSVEIAGGHEQFF	TGTGCCACCAGCGTAGAGATAGCAGGGGGCCATGAGCAGTTCTTC
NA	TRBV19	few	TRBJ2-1	CASLERSSHNEQFF	TGTGCCAGCCTAGAGAGATCATCCCACAATGAGCAGTTCTTC
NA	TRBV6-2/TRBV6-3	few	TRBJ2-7	CASSPTAYNEQYF	TGTGCCAGCAGTCCTACAGCCTACAATGAGCAGTACTTC
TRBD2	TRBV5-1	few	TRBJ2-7	CASSPWTSDYEQYF	TGCGCCAGCAGCCCTTGGACTAGCGACTACGAGCAGTACTTC
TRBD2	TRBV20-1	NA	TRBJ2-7	CSAIAGEVDEQYF	TGCAGTGCTATAGCGGGGGAAGTCGACGAGCAGTACTTC
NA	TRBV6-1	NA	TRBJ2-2	CASSEVGGAYTGERFF	TGTGCCAGCAGTGAAGTTGGGGGGGCTTACACCGGGGAGCGGTTTTTT
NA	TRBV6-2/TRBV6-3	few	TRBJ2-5	CASTRFQETQYF	TGTGCCAGCACGCGGTTTCAAGAGACCCAGTACTTC
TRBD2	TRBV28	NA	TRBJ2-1	CASSMVTSGSWVEQFF	TGTGCCAGCAGTATGGTGACTAGCGGGAGTTGGGTTGAGCAGTTCTTC
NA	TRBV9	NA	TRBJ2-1	CASSAHGLGEQFF	TGTGCCAGCAGCGCTCATGGACTCGGGGAGCAGTTCTTC
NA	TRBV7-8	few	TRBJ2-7	CASRRRGEPYEQYF	TGTGCCAGCCGACGACGGGGAGAACCCTACGAGCAGTACTTC
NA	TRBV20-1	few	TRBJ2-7	CSARPTSRERYEQYF	TGCAGTGCTAGGCCGACTAGTCGGGAGAGGTACGAGCAGTATTTC
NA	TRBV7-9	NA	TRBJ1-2	CASSLDQGTRYDYTF	TGTGCCAGCAGCTTAGACCAGGGTACCCGCTATGACTACACCTTC
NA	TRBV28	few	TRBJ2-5	CASSFVQGAETQYF	TGTGCCAGCAGTTTTGTACAGGGAGCAGAGACCCAGTACTTC
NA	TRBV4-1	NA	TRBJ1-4	CASSQFGLGGEKLFF	TGCGCCAGCAGCCAATTCGGTCTAGGGGGTGAAAAACTGTTTTTT
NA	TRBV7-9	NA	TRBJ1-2	CASSPPGGLYGYTF	TGTGCCAGCAGCCCCCCCGGGGGCTTATATGGCTACACCTTC
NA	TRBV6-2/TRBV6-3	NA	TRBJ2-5	CASRSLRGGGGETQYF	TGTGCCAGCAGATCCTTGAGAGGGGGCGGGGGAGAGACCCAGTACTTC
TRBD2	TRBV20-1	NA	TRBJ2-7	CSVSKGAGDPYEQYF	TGCAGTGTCTCGAAGGGAGCGGGAGACCCCTACGAGCAGTACTTC
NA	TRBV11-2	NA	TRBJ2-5	CASSVGQRANGKETQYF	TGTGCCAGCAGCGTAGGTCAACGGGCGAACGGAAAAGAGACCCAGTACTTC
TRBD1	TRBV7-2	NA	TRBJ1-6	CASSLSRGDPLHF	TGTGCCAGCAGCTTAAGCAGGGGGGATCCCCTCCACTTT
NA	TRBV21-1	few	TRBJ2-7	CASSKKWGTGMYEQYF	TGTGCCAGCAGCAAAAAGTGGGGGACGGGGATGTACGAGCAGTACTTC
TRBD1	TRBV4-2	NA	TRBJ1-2	CASSSRQGPAGYTF	TGTGCCAGCAGCTCCCGACAGGGACCGGCTGGCTACACCTTC
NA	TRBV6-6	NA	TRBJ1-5	CASRQQASSNQPQHF	TGTGCCAGCAGGCAACAGGCTAGTAGCAATCAGCCCCAGCATTTT
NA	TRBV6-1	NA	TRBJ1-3	CASIRGHLGDTIYF	TGTGCCAGCATTAGGGGCCACTTGGGGGACACCATATATTTT
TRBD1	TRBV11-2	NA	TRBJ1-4	CASSSIRGAYGNEKLFF	TGTGCCAGCAGCTCCATCAGGGGGGCTTATGGAAATGAAAAACTGTTTTTT
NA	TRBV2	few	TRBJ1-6	CASSPRRVESYNSPLHF	TGTGCCAGCAGCCCTAGGAGGGTTGAGTCCTATAATTCACCCCTCCACTTT
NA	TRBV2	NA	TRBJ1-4	CASSGRSNEKLFF	TGTGCCAGCTCGGGACGGAGTAATGAAAAACTGTTTTTT
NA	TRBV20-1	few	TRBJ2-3	CSARRVLQTDTQYF	TGCAGTGCACGCCGGGTCCTTCAAACAGATACGCAGTATTTT
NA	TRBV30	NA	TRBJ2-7	CAWSVQGGYEQYF	TGTGCCTGGAGTGTACAGGGGGGGTACGAGCAGTACTTC
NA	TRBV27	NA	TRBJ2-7	CASSTDPRVAGPRVYEQYF	TGTGCCAGCAGCACAGACCCTAGGGTCGCGGGACCTAGAGTTTACGAGCAGTACTTC
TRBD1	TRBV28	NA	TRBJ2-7	CASRVGGAFYEQYF	TGTGCCAGCAGGGTAGGGGGCGCATTCTACGAGCAGTACTTC
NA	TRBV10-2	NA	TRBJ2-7	CASRSDEQYF	TGCGCCAGCAGATCGGACGAGCAGTACTTC
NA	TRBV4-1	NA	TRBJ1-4	CASSHRTTNEKLFF	TGCGCCAGCAGCCACCGAACAACTAATGAAAAACTGTTTTTT
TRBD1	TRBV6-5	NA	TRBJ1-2	CASTRQGAGDYGYTF	TGTGCCAGCACCCGACAGGGGGCCGGGGACTATGGCTACACCTTC
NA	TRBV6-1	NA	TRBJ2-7	CASSEAPWGYEQYF	TGTGCCAGCAGTGAAGCCCCGTGGGGGTACGAGCAGTACTTC
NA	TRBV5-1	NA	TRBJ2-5	CASSLATHQETQYF	TGCGCCAGCAGCTTGGCTACTCACCAAGAGACCCAGTACTTC